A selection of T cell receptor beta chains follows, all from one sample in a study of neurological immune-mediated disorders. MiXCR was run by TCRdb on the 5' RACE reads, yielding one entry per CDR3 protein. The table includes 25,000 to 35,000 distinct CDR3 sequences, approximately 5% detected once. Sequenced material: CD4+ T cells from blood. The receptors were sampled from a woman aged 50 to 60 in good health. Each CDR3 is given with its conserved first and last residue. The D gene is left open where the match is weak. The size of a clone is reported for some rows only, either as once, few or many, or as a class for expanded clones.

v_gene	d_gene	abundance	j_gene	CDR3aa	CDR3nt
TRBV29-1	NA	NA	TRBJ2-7	CSVGELRGEQYF	TGCAGCGTAGGGGAACTCCGCGGCGAGCAGTACTTC
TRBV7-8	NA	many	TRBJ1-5	CASSGPGRQPQHF	TGTGCCAGCAGCGGGCCAGGAAGACAGCCCCAGCATTTT
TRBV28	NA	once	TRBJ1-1	CASQEDNTEAFF	TGTGCCAGTCAGGAGGATAACACTGAAGCTTTCTTT
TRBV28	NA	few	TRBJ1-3	CASTPGRWAGNTIYF	TGTGCCAGTACCCCGGGACGATGGGCTGGAAACACCATATATTTT
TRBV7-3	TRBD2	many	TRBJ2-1	CASSPFSGGVTSEQFF	TGTGCCAGCAGCCCTTTTAGCGGGGGGGTTACGAGTGAGCAGTTCTTC
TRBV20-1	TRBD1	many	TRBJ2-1	CSAPDRFVNEQFF	TGCAGTGCTCCGGACAGGTTTGTCAATGAGCAGTTCTTC
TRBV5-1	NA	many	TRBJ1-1	CASSLDGGAGEAFF	TGCGCCAGCAGCTTGGACGGGGGCGCTGGTGAAGCTTTCTTT
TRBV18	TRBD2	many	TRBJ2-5	CASKEGLAGGETQYF	TGTGCCAGCAAAGAGGGACTAGCGGGAGGAGAGACCCAGTACTTC
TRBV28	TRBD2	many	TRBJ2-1	CASTPPSGMVNEQFF	TGTGCCAGCACCCCGCCTAGCGGGATGGTCAATGAGCAGTTCTTC
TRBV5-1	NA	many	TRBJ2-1	CASSLEGGALGSYNEQFF	TGCGCCAGCAGCTTGGAGGGTGGGGCTCTGGGCTCCTACAATGAGCAGTTCTTC
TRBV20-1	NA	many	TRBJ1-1	CSAPDSNTEAFF	TGCAGTGCTCCGGACAGCAACACTGAAGCTTTCTTT
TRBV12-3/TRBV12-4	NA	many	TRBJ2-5	CASSLAGTETQYF	TGTGCCAGCAGTTTAGCGGGAACGGAGACCCAGTACTTC
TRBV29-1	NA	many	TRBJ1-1	CSAREDHQVGTEAFF	TGCAGCGCCAGAGAGGACCATCAGGTCGGCACTGAAGCTTTCTTT
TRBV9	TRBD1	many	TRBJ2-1	CASSVLQGNNEQFF	TGTGCCAGCAGCGTACTACAGGGGAATAATGAGCAGTTCTTC
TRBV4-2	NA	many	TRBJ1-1	CASRYLQGMNTEAFF	TGTGCCAGCAGATACCTACAGGGCATGAACACTGAAGCTTTCTTT
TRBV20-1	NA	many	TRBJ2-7	CSASGRGNSYEQYF	TGCAGTGCTAGCGGCCGGGGCAACTCCTACGAGCAGTACTTC
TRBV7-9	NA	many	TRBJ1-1	CASSRQRPGQAFF	TGTGCCAGCAGCCGACAGCGCCCCGGGCAAGCTTTCTTT
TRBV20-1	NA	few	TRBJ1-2	CSARARAGLNGYTF	TGCAGTGCTAGAGCCAGGGCAGGTCTAAATGGCTACACCTTC
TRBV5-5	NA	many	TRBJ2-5	CASSPIVGSGRSTQETQYF	TGTGCCAGCAGCCCAATTGTGGGTTCGGGCAGATCAACACAAGAGACCCAGTACTTC
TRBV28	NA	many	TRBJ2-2	CASSFRQGLRTGELFF	TGTGCCAGCAGTTTTAGGCAGGGATTAAGGACCGGGGAGCTGTTTTTT
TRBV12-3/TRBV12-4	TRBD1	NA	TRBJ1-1	CASSPGQGASEAFF	TGTGCCAGCAGTCCGGGACAGGGGGCGAGTGAAGCTTTCTTT
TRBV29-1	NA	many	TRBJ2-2	CSVLSGRGAGTGELFF	TGCAGCGTTCTGTCTGGGCGCGGGGCGGGAACCGGGGAGCTGTTTTTT
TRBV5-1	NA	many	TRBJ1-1	CASSPRGTRDTEAFF	TGCGCCAGCAGCCCCCGGGGGACAAGAGACACTGAAGCTTTCTTT
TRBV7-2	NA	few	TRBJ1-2	CASSYGAQSRYGYTF	TGTGCCAGCAGCTACGGGGCACAGAGCCGCTATGGCTACACCTTC
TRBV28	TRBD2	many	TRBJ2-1	CASSLLAVYNEQFF	TGTGCCAGCAGTTTGCTAGCGGTCTACAATGAGCAGTTCTTC
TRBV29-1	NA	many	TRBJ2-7	CSAGDGEQYF	TGCAGCGCGGGTGACGGCGAGCAGTACTTC
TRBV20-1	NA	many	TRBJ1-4	CSAPRGNEKLFF	TGCAGTGCTCCCCGGGGTAATGAAAAACTGTTTTTT
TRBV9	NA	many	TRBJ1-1	CASSVAAGEGEAFF	TGTGCCAGCAGCGTAGCAGCCGGGGAGGGCGAAGCTTTCTTT
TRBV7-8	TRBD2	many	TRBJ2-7	CASSSRGTSGTYEQYF	TGTGCCAGCAGCTCAAGGGGGACTAGCGGTACCTACGAGCAGTACTTC
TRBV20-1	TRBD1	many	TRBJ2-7	CSARDLSGQGAPYEQYF	TGCAGTGCTAGAGATCTAAGCGGACAGGGGGCTCCCTACGAGCAGTACTTC
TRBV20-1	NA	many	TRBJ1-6	CSAQEGGRAYNSPLHF	TGCAGTGCTCAGGAGGGGGGAAGGGCGTATAATTCACCCCTCCACTTT
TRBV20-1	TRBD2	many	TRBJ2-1	CSATPLAGNYNEQFF	TGCAGTGCAACTCCGCTAGCGGGGAACTACAATGAGCAGTTCTTC
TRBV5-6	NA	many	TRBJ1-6	CASGKQEYNSPLHF	TGTGCCAGCGGTAAACAGGAATATAATTCACCCCTCCACTTT